This TCR beta chain was identified in a study of blood T cell repertoires in COVID-19. Study at large: PBMCs, B-cell-depleted T cells, or T cells provided the cDNA or gDNA that made up the material.

This table comes from immunoSEQ multiplex PCR, and its TCRdb copy is limited to in-frame clones, with some not included. The sample lists 500,000 or so clones, 87% seen once, with about 0.7% in the top ten. In terms of age and location, participants ranged from roughly 18 to 90 years and lived in about 25 US areas. Sequences were obtained from PBMCs or T cells enriched from blood (not recorded which). The TCR sequence derives from a woman between 18 and 29 years old who had recovered from COVID-19.

The CDR3 sequence is CASSFQRGGESTEAFF. The CDR3 coding sequence is TGTGCCAGCAGCTTTCAACGGGGAGGGGAGTCCACTGAAGCTTTCTTT. J is TRBJ1-1 and V is TRBV5-5; weak D call: TRBD1 (5 bases). The CDR3 has 16 amino acids. Trimming removed 2 bases at V and 4 bases at J, with 18 bases between. Germline V gene sequence: CDR1 SGHKS, CDR2 YYEKEE (reference sequence).